A single sample gave rise to the 32 T cell receptor beta chains below, sequenced in a study of blood T cell repertoires in COVID-19. Sequencing was performed with immunoSEQ multiplex PCR; in TCRdb, only in-frame clones are kept and a portion is missing. The sample has 100,000 to 150,000 clones, more than 70% seen once. The specimen sequenced was peripheral blood. These receptors originate from a man between 70 and 80 years old with acute or convalescent COVID-19.

The V and J genes are TRBV19 and TRBJ1-5; D is unresolved. Germline V gene data show CDR1 as LNHDA and CDR2 as SQIVND (reference sequence). V shed 5 bases and J shed 0 bases, with 11 bases lying between them. The length of the CDR3 is 15 residues. The CDR3 spells CASSAGYSSNQPQHF. The DNA for the CDR3 is TGTGCCAGTAGTGCCGGATACAGTAGCAATCAGCCCCAGCATTTT.

The rearrangement joins TRBV28 to TRBJ1-5, with 10 bases identical to TRBD1. The CDR3 spans 19 residues. J lost 1 base, V lost 0 bases, and 9 bases had no gene match. CDR1 is MDHEN and CDR2 is SYDVKM in the germline V gene. The CDR3 nucleotides read TGTGCCAGCAGTTTATGGGGGACAGGGGAAGTTACGAGCAATCAGCCCCAGCATTTT. Its translation: CASSLWGTGEVTSNQPQHF.

The chain employs TRBV6-6 and TRBJ2-1; 8 bases fit TRBD2. Germline trimming cut 8 bases from V and 7 bases from J; bases unmatched to any gene: 16. Germline loops: CDR1 MNHNY, CDR2 SVGAGI (reference sequence). The CDR3 spans 16 residues. CDR3 sequence reads: CASLRLERGIWNEQFF. As DNA, the CDR3 is TGTGCCAGCCTGAGACTGGAGCGGGGGATATGGAATGAGCAGTTCTTC.

This clone was observed a handful of times. The gene calls are TRBV29-1 and TRBJ2-1; 8 bases agree with TRBD2. Germline V gives CDR1 SQVTM, CDR2 ANQGSEA. J lost 4 bases, V lost 4 bases, and 9 bases had no gene match. This CDR3 has 15 amino acids. The CDR3 nucleotides are TGCAGCGTTGGGAGAAGCGGGGGCTCATACAATGAGCAGTTCTTC. This encodes CSVGRSGGSYNEQFF.

V gene TRBV6-6 combines with J gene TRBJ1-3, with D uncertain. This CDR3 is 15 amino acids long. The V and J ends lost 6 bases and 0 bases respectively, with 12 bases between them. Germline loops: CDR1 MNHNY, CDR2 SVGAGI (reference sequence). The CDR3 region is CASSPRASSGNTIYF. The CDR3 bases are TGTGCCAGCAGCCCGAGGGCTAGCTCTGGAAACACCATATATTTT.

This clone was counted between two and nine times. The chain is built from TRBV5-1 and TRBJ1-5; D is uncertain. CDR1 is SGHRS and CDR2 is YFSETQ in the germline V gene. With 0 bases removed from V and 3 bases from J, the gap between germline ends came to 10 bases. The CDR3 extends over 15 amino acids. The CDR3 reads CASSLDSRSNQPQHF. DNA of the CDR3: TGCGCCAGCAGCTTGGACAGTAGGTCCAATCAGCCCCAGCATTTT.

This chain connects TRBV27 to TRBJ2-7, with TRBD1 identical over 7 bases. The CDR3 spans 14 residues. V shed 10 bases, J shed 3 bases, and the junction held 12 bases outside the gene matches. CDR1 and CDR2 from the germline V gene are MNHEY and SMNVEV (reference sequence). DNA of the CDR3: TGTGCCACCCAGACTGGTTCAGGGGGCTACGAGCAGTACTTC. This gives the protein CATQTGSGGYEQYF.

The rearrangement joins TRBV3-1 (or the pseudogene TRBV3-2) to TRBJ1-3; D is possibly TRBD1 (5 bases). With 2 bases removed from V and 2 bases from J, the gap between germline ends came to 10 bases. CDR1 LGHDT and CDR2 YNNKEL come from the germline V gene (reference sequence). CDR3 length: 15 amino acids. CDR3 coding DNA: TGTGCCAGCAGCCAACAGGGAGGTCCTGGAAACACCATATATTTT. Residues: CASSQQGGPGNTIYF.

The chain couples TRBV9 to TRBJ1-5; D may be TRBD1 (5 bases). Germline CDR1 SGDLS, CDR2 YYNGEE. The CDR3 runs 14 residues. Trimming shortened V by 4 bases and J by 6 bases, and 14 bases separated the two germline ends. CDR3 DNA sequence: TGTGCCAGCAGCCCCCCGGGGGTGAGTCAGCCCCAGCATTTT. It encodes CASSPPGVSQPQHF.

The chain joins TRBV6-5 to TRBJ1-2, with 9 bases fitting TRBD1. V was pared by 4 bases and J by 2 bases, with 8 bases of the junction left unmatched. The CDR3 is 16 residues long. Germline V gene lookup returns CDR1 MNHEY and CDR2 SVGAGI. CDR3 DNA sequence: TGTGCCAGCAGTTTTAGGACAGGGGAGCCCAACTATGGCTACACCTTC. Translated, it gives CASSFRTGEPNYGYTF.

The CDR3 bases are TGTGCCAGCAGCTTAGCGGGGGGGCGCGAGCAGTACTTC. As protein: CASSLAGGREQYF. The chain is built from TRBV7-8 and TRBJ2-7; D is possibly TRBD2 (7 bases). The CDR3 extends over 13 amino acids. Between the trimmed V and J ends, which lost 0 bases and 6 bases, there was a span of 9 bases. CDR1 and CDR2 from the germline V gene are SGHVS and FQNEAQ. The variable domain in full, completed from reference TRBV7-8 and TRBJ2-7, reads GAGVSQSPRYKVAKRGQDVALRCDPISGHVSLFWYQQALGQGPEFLTYFQNEAQLDKSGLPSDRFFAERPEGSVSTLKIQRTQQEDSAVYLCASSLAGGREQYFGPGTRLTVT.

The gene calls are TRBV10-3 and TRBJ1-6; TRBD1 agrees at 11 bases. V lost 5 bases to trimming and J lost 8 bases; unmatched junction nucleotides: 2. The CDR3 contains 14 residues. CDR1 is ENHRY, CDR2 SYGVKD, per germline. CDR3 protein: CAISSDRGHSPLHF. The CDR3 bases are TGTGCCATCAGTTCGGACAGGGGGCATTCACCCCTCCACTTT.

This chain connects TRBV29-1 to TRBJ1-1, with a weak D call TRBD1 (5 bases). Trimming took 6 bases from V and 0 from J, leaving 14 bases between them. The V gene's germline CDR1 is SQVTM and CDR2 ANQGSEA. There are 14 residues in the CDR3. This CDR3 reads CSVQRWGLNTEAFF. The CDR3 coding sequence is TGCAGCGTCCAACGGTGGGGCCTGAACACTGAAGCTTTCTTT.

This clone was seen a handful of times. This chain connects TRBV9 to TRBJ2-5; 9 positions match TRBD1. The length of the CDR3 is 15 residues. V was pared by 5 bases and J by 1 base, with 6 bases of the junction left unmatched. Germline assignment: CDR1 SGDLS and CDR2 YYNGEE. CDR3: CASSLDRGLQETQYF. The CDR3 coding sequence is TGTGCCAGCAGTTTGGACAGGGGCCTCCAAGAGACCCAGTACTTC.

V usage is TRBV6-1 and J usage is TRBJ2-4; 8 bases agree with TRBD1. This CDR3 has 16 residues. Germline V CDR1 and CDR2: MNHNS, SASEGT. J was trimmed by 3 bases and V by 2 bases; bases with no gene match: 6. CDR3 DNA sequence: TGTGCCAGCAGTGAAAGGGCAGGGGGCGACAAAAACATTCAGTACTTC. Translated, it gives CASSERAGGDKNIQYF.

V gene TRBV11-2 combines with J gene TRBJ1-5; D is ambiguous. There are 15 residues in the CDR3. Deletions cut 1 base from V and 3 bases from J, with 10 bases between. Germline CDR1 is SGHAT and CDR2 is FQNNGV. Here the CDR3 reads CASSLGSQINQPQHF. CDR3 nucleotide sequence: TGTGCCAGCAGCTTAGGCTCCCAGATCAATCAGCCCCAGCATTTT.

The chain couples TRBV7-8 to TRBJ2-6, with 9 nucleotides matching TRBD1. Trimming at V came to 5 bases and at J to 0 bases, leaving 14 bases not matched to a gene. The CDR3 is 20 residues long. Germline V gene sequence: CDR1 SGHVS, CDR2 FQNEAQ. The CDR3 protein is CASSPRDAQGARSGANVLTF. DNA for the CDR3: TGTGCCAGCAGCCCTAGAGACGCACAGGGGGCCCGCTCTGGGGCCAACGTCCTGACTTTC.

This clone was seen a handful of times. Other DNA sequences in this specimen translate into the identical CDR3. The chain carries TRBV11-1 and TRBJ1-1; the D is unclear. This CDR3 spans 14 amino acids. Trimming removed 2 bases from V and 0 bases from J, with 7 bases in between. Germline-derived CDR1 and CDR2 are SGHAT and FQDESV (reference sequence). CDR3 nucleotide sequence: TGTGCCAGCAGCTTAAAGGAGCTGAACACTGAAGCTTTCTTT. This gives the protein CASSLKELNTEAFF. Variable domain in full (rest from reference TRBV11-1 and TRBJ1-1): EAEVAQSPRYKITEKSQAVAFWCDPISGHATLYWYRQILGQGPELLVQFQDESVVDDSQLPKDRFSAERLKGVDSTLKIQPAELGDSAMYLCASSLKELNTEAFFGQGTRLTVV.

This clone has just a few counts. The V and J genes are TRBV5-1 and TRBJ1-4, with D unresolved. V was shortened by 0 bases and J by 4 bases, with 4 bases between the two germline ends. In germline, CDR1 is SGHRS, CDR2 YFSETQ. There are 13 residues in the CDR3. DNA of the CDR3: TGCGCCAGCAGCTTGGGCGTTAATGAAAAACTGTTTTTT. Its protein product is CASSLGVNEKLFF.

The chain recombines TRBV21-1 with TRBJ2-3; the D call in the table, TRBD2, was not verified against the DNA. TRBV21-1 is deemed a pseudogene. The length of the CDR3 is 16 residues. The CDR3 DNA follows: TGTGCCAGCAGGAACAATCTGTGGGGGGGAGCAGATACGCAGTATTTT. Residues: CASRNNLWGGADTQYF.

The V and J genes are TRBV4-1 and TRBJ2-5; 11 nucleotides line up with TRBD1. CDR3 length equals 16 residues. Trimming took 0 bases from V and 2 from J; bases not matched to a gene: 2. The germline gives CDR1 MGHRA, CDR2 YSYEKL. As DNA, the CDR3 is TGCGCCAGCAGCCAAGAGGACAGGGGGCTTCAAGAGACCCAGTACTTC. Protein product: CASSQEDRGLQETQYF.

Concerning this clone: An end of the junction differs from the germline gene, which may be a read error. This chain connects TRBV18 to TRBJ1-2; TRBD1 matches at 8 bases. The germline V gene encodes CDR1 KGHSH and CDR2 LQKENI. The CDR3 contains 15 residues. CDR3 sequence (DNA): TGTGCCAACTCATCGACAGGGGAGGTCTACTATGGCTACACCTTC. Translating it yields CANSSTGEVYYGYTF.

The chain combines TRBV6-6 with TRBJ2-7; 7 nucleotides match TRBD2. The junction had 12 bases not matched to a gene; V was cut back by 10 bases and J by 0 bases. This CDR3 comprises 15 residues. Looked up from germline, CDR1 is MNHNY and CDR2 is SVGAGI (reference sequence). CDR3 region: CATINGGTSSYEQYF. Here the CDR3 DNA reads TGTGCCACAATTAACGGGGGGACCTCCTCCTACGAGCAGTACTTC.

The V gene is TRBV11-2, the J gene TRBJ2-7; 7 bases agree with TRBD1. CDR3 length: 17 amino acids. Germline-derived CDR1 and CDR2 are SGHAT and FQNNGV. V was clipped by 5 bases and J by 2 bases; unmatched bases: 15. The CDR3 sequence is CASSEGSWGQITYEQYF. The CDR3 nucleotides are TGTGCCAGCAGCGAAGGTAGTTGGGGACAGATTACCTACGAGCAGTACTTC.

The chain has TRBV28 and TRBJ2-4, with D possibly TRBD2 on 5 matching bases. In germline, CDR1 is MDHEN, CDR2 SYDVKM. V lost 6 bases and J lost 0, with 12 bases in between. The CDR3 runs 15 residues. The CDR3 DNA reads TGTGCCAGCAGCCCAGCCGGGGAAGCCAAAAACATTCAGTACTTC. This codes for CASSPAGEAKNIQYF.

The chain employs TRBV7-2 and TRBJ1-2, with D possibly matching TRBD1 (5 bases). V lost 2 bases and J 2 bases, leaving 6 bases between the germline ends. Germline CDR1 SGHTA, CDR2 FQGNSA. The CDR3 extends over 13 amino acids. CDR3: CASSLPGNYGYTF. As DNA, the CDR3 is TGTGCCAGCAGCTTACCAGGGAACTATGGCTACACCTTC.

The V and J genes are TRBV5-1 and TRBJ2-5, with D unclear. The CDR3 runs to 14 residues. CDR1 is SGHRS, CDR2 YFSETQ, per germline. The V gene lost 0 bases and the J gene lost 2 bases, with 8 bases spanning the gap. Written as DNA, the CDR3 is TGCGCCAGCAGCTTGGGGGCAGGTCAAGAGACCCAGTACTTC. Amino acid sequence: CASSLGAGQETQYF.

The V call is TRBV4-1, the J call TRBJ2-7, with 12 bases fitting TRBD2. CDR1 is MGHRA and CDR2 is YSYEKL in the germline V gene. Trimming took 0 bases from V and 7 from J; bases not matched to a gene: 4. The CDR3 runs to 15 residues. The CDR3 DNA sequence: TGCGCCAGCAGCCAAGAGCCTGGACTAGCGGGGGAGCAGTACTTC. Amino acids: CASSQEPGLAGEQYF.

A remark on this clone: This CDR3 is also generated by other DNA sequences in the sample. V and J are TRBV6-5 and TRBJ1-1, with D tentatively TRBD1 (5 bases). This CDR3 comprises 13 residues. With 2 bases removed from V and 3 bases from J, the gap between germline ends came to 7 bases. From germline, CDR1 is MNHEY and CDR2 SVGAGI. The CDR3 nucleotides read TGTGCCAGCAGTTACGGGGGGGACACTGAAGCTTTCTTT. The encoded protein is CASSYGGDTEAFF.

The chain couples TRBV19 to TRBJ1-4, with D perhaps TRBD1 (6 bases). The V and J ends lost 3 bases and 2 bases respectively, with 10 bases between them. The CDR3 is 15 amino acids. Germline CDR1 is LNHDA and CDR2 is SQIVND (reference sequence). CDR3 DNA sequence: TGTGCCAGTAGTATCGGACAGCTTACTAATGAAAAACTGTTTTTT. It encodes CASSIGQLTNEKLFF.

This chain connects TRBV6-2 or TRBV6-3 to TRBJ2-1, with D perhaps matching TRBD2 (6 bases). The germline CDR1 and CDR2 sequences are MNHEY and SVGEGT. The CDR3 length is 16 residues. Trimming took off 2 bases at V and 7 bases at J, with 18 bases between the two ends. CDR3 in DNA: TGTGCCAGCAGTTACCAGACGGGACTCCCAGGGAATGAGCAGTTCTTC. It translates to CASSYQTGLPGNEQFF.

This rearrangement joins TRBV28 to TRBJ1-6; possible D gene TRBD1, 6 bases. This CDR3 is built from 16 residues. Trimming removed 5 bases from V and 8 bases from J, with 19 bases in between. Looked up from germline, CDR1 is MDHEN and CDR2 is SYDVKM. DNA of the CDR3: TGTGCCAGCAGTCCTCGACAGTACAGGGCGTATTCACCCCTCCACTTT. It translates to CASSPRQYRAYSPLHF.